One and the same sample provided the 21 T cell receptor beta chains below, sequenced in a study of control samples from healthy donors and cancer patients. Profiled with immunoSEQ multiplex PCR; TCRdb holds only in-frame clones, not every one. Altogether 100,000 to 150,000 clones are present, 87% being singletons, with the ten largest covering around 9%. The specimen was blood. The source of these receptors is a man in his forties in good health.

The chain couples TRBV7-2 to TRBJ1-6, with TRBD1 identical over 8 bases. This CDR3 has 15 residues. The germline V gene encodes CDR1 SGHTA and CDR2 FQGNSA. V dropped 5 bases and J dropped 6; count of bases not matched to a gene: 6. The CDR3 DNA reads TGTGCCAGCAGCCCCACAGGGGGTCGTAATTCACCCCTCCACTTT. Its translation is CASSPTGGRNSPLHF.

This chain uses TRBV4-1 with TRBJ2-5, with D uncertain. V was trimmed by 3 bases and J by 0 bases, leaving 17 bases between them. This CDR3 is built from 17 residues. Germline V gene lookup returns CDR1 MGHRA and CDR2 YSYEKL. CDR3 amino acids: CASSHVGTSRYQETQYF. The DNA for the CDR3 is TGCGCCAGCAGCCATGTCGGAACCTCTCGGTACCAAGAGACCCAGTACTTC.

The genes are TRBV24-1 and TRBJ2-7, with D perhaps being TRBD1 or TRBD2 (5 bases each). V lost 9 bases and J 6 bases, leaving 14 bases between the germline ends. The CDR3 has 12 residues. Germline V gives CDR1 KGHDR, CDR2 SFDVKD. The CDR3, as DNA: TGTGCCACCTCGGGGACCTTCGGCGAGCAGTACTTC. Translating it yields CATSGTFGEQYF.

V gene TRBV19 combines with J gene TRBJ1-6; 8 nucleotides match TRBD1. The ends lost 0 bases at V and 7 bases at J; junction bases unmatched: 5. The CDR3 runs to 16 residues. The germline V gene has CDR1 LNHDA and CDR2 SQIVND (reference sequence). DNA of the CDR3: TGTGCCAGTAGTATAGACCCGGGACAGGACAATTCACCCCTCCACTTT. Translating it yields CASSIDPGQDNSPLHF.

This clone has a single count. The rearrangement joins TRBV9 to TRBJ1-2; D is unresolved. Trimming pared 7 bases from V and 3 bases from J, leaving 7 bases between. CDR3 size: 11 residues. The V gene's germline CDR1 is SGDLS and CDR2 YYNGEE. The CDR3 loop reads CASVRDYGYTF. As DNA, the CDR3 is TGTGCCAGCGTTAGAGACTATGGCTACACCTTC. Supplemented by reference TRBV9 and TRBJ1-2, the full variable domain reads DSGVTQTPKHLITATGQRVTLRCSPRSGDLSVYWYQQSLDQGLQFLIQYYNGEERAKGNILERFSAQQFPDLHSELNLSSLELGDSALYFCASVRDYGYTFGSGTRLTVV.

The V call is TRBV6-5, the J call TRBJ1-3; D is uncertain. V dropped 6 bases and J dropped 0 bases, with 12 bases sitting between them. The germline CDR1 and CDR2 sequences are MNHEY and SVGAGI. The CDR3 runs to 15 residues. CDR3 loop: CASRGGFYSGNTIYF. In nucleotides, the CDR3 is TGTGCCAGCAGGGGAGGTTTTTACTCTGGAAACACCATATATTTT.

Only one count was recorded for this clone. This sequence joins TRBV9 and TRBJ2-7; 9 bases line up with TRBD1. CDR3 length: 14 residues. Germline V gene sequence: CDR1 SGDLS, CDR2 YYNGEE. V gave up 0 bases and J gave up 5 bases; unmatched junction bases: 3. CDR3: CASSVAGQGDEQYF. DNA for the CDR3: TGTGCCAGCAGCGTAGCGGGACAGGGAGACGAGCAGTACTTC.

The J gene is TRBJ1-4, the V gene TRBV5-6, with 8 bases fitting TRBD1. The CDR3 consists of 14 residues. Germline-derived CDR1 and CDR2 are SGHDT and YYEEEE. V dropped 5 bases and J dropped 8; count of bases not matched to a gene: 8. CDR3 bases: TGTGCCAGCAGTGACCAGGGGGCAGGGGAAAAACTGTTTTTT. Residues: CASSDQGAGEKLFF.

This clone turned up a few times. The chain uses TRBV6-5 and TRBJ1-5; 7 nucleotides agree with TRBD1. J lost 6 bases, V lost 2 bases, and 4 bases had no gene match. The germline V gene has CDR1 MNHEY and CDR2 SVGAGI. The CDR3 has 14 amino acids. The CDR3: CASSYRQGGQPQHF. Written as DNA, the CDR3 is TGTGCCAGCAGTTACCGGCAGGGGGGTCAGCCCCAGCATTTT.

The CDR3 region has the DNA TGTGCCACCAGTGATTTCTGGGCTAGCGGGGGAGAGGAGACCCAGTACTTC. Protein: CATSDFWASGGEETQYF. The V call is TRBV24-1, the J call TRBJ2-5; 10 positions agree with TRBD2. CDR1 KGHDR and CDR2 SFDVKD come from the germline V gene. The V gene end was trimmed by 1 base and the J gene end by 5 bases; junction bases not matched to a gene: 9. CDR3 length equals 17 residues.

This clone turned up a few times. This chain joins TRBV2 and TRBJ2-3; no firm D call. CDR3 length: 10 residues. Germline V CDR1 and CDR2: SNHLY, FYNNEI. V dropped 8 bases and J dropped 4 bases, with 4 bases sitting between them. The CDR3 coding sequence is TGTGCCAGCGGCTCAGATACGCAGTATTTT. Encoded protein: CASGSDTQYF.

The V gene is TRBV3-1 (or the pseudogene TRBV3-2), the J gene TRBJ1-2; the D gene is possibly TRBD1 (5 bases). The germline CDR1 and CDR2 sequences are LGHDT and YNNKEL (reference sequence). The CDR3 contains 18 residues. The V and J ends lost 5 bases and 0 bases respectively, with 22 bases between them. CDR3: CASSSRGAGSITNYGYTF. The CDR3 DNA is TGTGCCAGCAGCTCCCGAGGGGCAGGATCGATCACTAACTATGGCTACACCTTC.

This chain joins TRBV30 and TRBJ1-6, with D tentatively TRBD1 (5 bases). This CDR3 has 14 amino acids. Germline CDR1 reads GTSNPN; CDR2 reads SVGIG (reference sequence). The V gene lost 5 bases and the J gene lost 9 bases, with 17 bases spanning the gap. CDR3 loop: CAWLGRTGISPLHF. The CDR3 DNA sequence: TGTGCCTGGTTGGGACGGACCGGGATTTCACCCCTCCACTTT.

V and J are TRBV7-9 and TRBJ2-7; D possibly corresponds to TRBD1 (5 bases). The CDR3 sequence is 15 residues long. The V gene's germline CDR1 is SEHNR and CDR2 FQNEAQ (reference sequence). Trimming pared 1 base from V and 3 bases from J, leaving 13 bases between. This CDR3 is CASSLGAGFLYEQYF. As DNA, the CDR3 is TGTGCCAGCAGCTTAGGTGCAGGGTTTCTCTACGAGCAGTACTTC.

The chain combines TRBV10-2 with TRBJ2-2, with D unclear. Germline V CDR1 and CDR2: WSHSY, SAAADI. The CDR3 length is 12 residues. V was trimmed by 6 bases and J by 6 bases, leaving 8 bases between them. The DNA of the CDR3 is TGCGCCAGCAGGGGAAGGGCCGGGGAGCTGTTTTTT. Amino acids: CASRGRAGELFF.

The genes are TRBV24-1 and TRBJ2-2, with D possibly being TRBD2 (6 bases). Deletions cut 2 bases from V and 3 bases from J, with 15 bases between. The CDR3 spans 17 residues. Germline V gene sequence: CDR1 KGHDR, CDR2 SFDVKD. CDR3 region: CATSDWEAGPDTGELFF. The CDR3 DNA reads as TGTGCCACCAGTGATTGGGAGGCAGGGCCCGACACCGGGGAGCTGTTTTTT.

The chain couples TRBV5-4 to TRBJ1-6, with TRBD1 identical over 9 bases. Germline CDR1 and CDR2: SGHNT and YYREEE (reference sequence). CDR3 size: 14 residues. V gave up 1 base and J gave up 7 bases; unmatched junction bases: 0. The CDR3, as DNA: TGTGCCAGCAGCTTGACAGGGGGCAATTCACCCCTCCACTTT. It specifies CASSLTGGNSPLHF.

This clone has just a few counts. V and J are TRBV5-5 and TRBJ2-2, with D possibly matching TRBD1 (6 bases). The germline V gene encodes CDR1 SGHKS and CDR2 YYEKEE (reference sequence). Trimming stripped 0 bases from V and 4 bases from J, with 13 bases between. CDR3 length: 16 residues. The CDR3: CASSLVQGFGTGELFF. The DNA of the CDR3 is TGTGCCAGCAGCTTGGTTCAGGGGTTCGGCACCGGGGAGCTGTTTTTT.

The CDR3 here is CSVDGRQQEDYNEQFF. Written as DNA, the CDR3 is TGCAGCGTTGACGGGCGACAACAGGAGGACTACAATGAGCAGTTCTTC. V is TRBV29-1 and J is TRBJ2-1, with D perhaps TRBD1 or TRBD2 (5 bases each). The germline V gene has CDR1 SQVTM and CDR2 ANQGSEA. The CDR3 length is 16 residues. V was pared by 3 bases and J by 3 bases, with 18 bases between.

CDR3 DNA sequence: TGTGCCAGCAGCTTTGGGGTAATAGCCAAAAACATTCAGTACTTC. Translation: CASSFGVIAKNIQYF. The chain is built from TRBV7-2 and TRBJ2-4; D not certain. Trimming pared 3 bases from V and 0 bases from J, leaving 9 bases between. Germline lookup yields CDR1 SGHTA and CDR2 FQGNSA. The CDR3 length is 15 residues.

The chain combines TRBV7-9 with TRBJ1-2, with 9 bases matching TRBD1. CDR1 and CDR2 from the germline V gene are SEHNR and FQNEAQ (reference sequence). Germline trimming cut 1 base from V and 8 bases from J; bases unmatched to any gene: 5. The CDR3 covers 14 residues. The CDR3 region is CASSLDRGQGGYTF. In nucleotides, the CDR3 is TGTGCCAGCAGCTTAGACAGGGGGCAAGGAGGCTACACCTTC. Complete variable domain (other parts from reference TRBV7-9 and TRBJ1-2): DTGVSQNPRHKITKRGQNVTFRCDPISEHNRLYWYRQTLGQGPEFLTYFQNEAQLEKSRLLSDRFSAERPKGSFSTLEIQRTEQGDSAMYLCASSLDRGQGGYTFGSGTRLTVV.